These 32 T cell receptor beta chains originate from one sample sequenced in a study of control samples from healthy donors and cancer patients. TCRdb keeps only in-frame clones here, not all; method: immunoSEQ multiplex PCR. Among around 250,000 clones listed, roughly 87% were seen once. What was sequenced was PBMCs. These receptor sequences come from a woman aged 60-70 years with lung cancer.

The chain employs TRBV19 and TRBJ2-1; D call uncertain. In germline, CDR1 is LNHDA, CDR2 SQIVND (reference sequence). The CDR3 extends over 14 amino acids. Trimming shortened V by 3 bases and J by 0 bases, and 6 bases separated the two germline ends. For the CDR3, the DNA is TGTGCCAGTAGTATTGGGGACTCCTACAATGAGCAGTTCTTC. Protein product: CASSIGDSYNEQFF.

This chain joins TRBV5-1 and TRBJ2-5; D unresolved. V was trimmed by 2 bases and J by 0 bases, leaving 2 bases between them. This CDR3 is 12 amino acids long. CDR1 and CDR2 (germline): SGHRS, YFSETQ. The CDR3 is CASSLYQETQYF. The DNA for the CDR3 is TGCGCCAGCAGCTTATACCAAGAGACCCAGTACTTC.

The sample holds one count of this clone. The V and J genes are TRBV7-9 and TRBJ1-3; D gene uncertain. Germline V gene data show CDR1 as SEHNR and CDR2 as FQNEAQ (reference sequence). The CDR3 has 13 amino acids. V was shortened by 5 bases and J by 8 bases, with 13 bases between the two germline ends. The CDR3 reads CASSPNVQDTIYF. The CDR3 coding sequence is TGTGCCAGCAGCCCTAACGTTCAAGACACCATATATTTT.

The J gene is TRBJ1-2, the V gene TRBV6-5; 7 nucleotides line up with TRBD1. V shed 6 bases, J shed 8 bases, and the junction held 9 bases outside the gene matches. The V gene's germline CDR1 is MNHEY and CDR2 SVGAGI. The CDR3 extends over 13 amino acids. This chain's CDR3 is CASRLTGKEGYTF. CDR3 bases: TGTGCCAGCAGACTGACAGGGAAGGAGGGCTACACCTTC.

The chain is built from TRBV28 and TRBJ1-6; D gene unclear. This CDR3 comprises 15 residues. The V and J ends lost 5 bases and 6 bases respectively, with 14 bases between them. From germline, CDR1 is MDHEN and CDR2 SYDVKM. The CDR3 nucleotides read TGTGCCAGCAGTCTCCCGGGCCGCTCTAATTCACCCCTCCACTTT. This encodes CASSLPGRSNSPLHF.

The chain couples TRBV2 to TRBJ2-3, with D possibly being TRBD2 (5 bases). The germline CDR1 and CDR2 sequences are SNHLY and FYNNEI. V shed 6 bases and J shed 6 bases, with 16 bases lying between them. The CDR3 has 14 amino acids. CDR3 DNA: TGTGCCAGCAGCCTAGGACTTCCTCCGGATACGCAGTATTTT. Protein sequence: CASSLGLPPDTQYF.

The chain uses TRBV9 and TRBJ2-5; a weak D match, TRBD2 (5 bases). There are 14 residues in the CDR3. V dropped 0 bases and J dropped 6 bases, with 12 bases sitting between them. CDR1 is SGDLS, CDR2 YYNGEE, per germline. CDR3 amino acids: CASSVDLAGKTQYF. DNA for the CDR3: TGTGCCAGCAGCGTAGATCTAGCCGGGAAGACCCAGTACTTC.

This clone was seen a handful of times. The V call is TRBV19, the J call TRBJ2-5; 11 bases are shared with TRBD2. The length of the CDR3 is 15 residues. Germline CDR1 and CDR2: LNHDA and SQIVND (reference sequence). After removal of 6 bases from V and 5 bases from J, the junction contained 8 bases not matched to a gene. The CDR3 here is CASRGLAGGEETQYF. In nucleotides, the CDR3 is TGTGCCAGTAGGGGGCTAGCGGGGGGTGAGGAGACCCAGTACTTC.

The gene calls are TRBV3-1 (or the pseudogene TRBV3-2) and TRBJ2-2, with unresolved D. Trimming left V 4 bases short and J 1 base short, with 16 bases between. This CDR3 is 17 amino acids long. Germline V gene lookup returns CDR1 LGHDT and CDR2 YNNKEL (reference sequence). In DNA, the CDR3 is TGTGCCAGCAGCCCCCCTTGGGCCGTAAAGAACACCGGGGAGCTGTTTTTT. This translates into CASSPPWAVKNTGELFF.

The rearrangement joins TRBV6-2 or TRBV6-3 to TRBJ1-1; a possible D gene is TRBD1 (5 bases). Germline loops: CDR1 MNHEY, CDR2 SVGEGT. Trimming removed 1 base at V and 1 base at J, with 10 bases between. This CDR3 contains 15 residues. The CDR3 DNA follows: TGTGCCAGCAGTTACTTCGGGGCCTCGAACACTGAAGCTTTCTTT. The encoded protein is CASSYFGASNTEAFF.

This clone was recorded once. This chain connects TRBV5-1 to TRBJ1-2, with TRBD1 as a possible D gene (5 bases). V lost 4 bases to trimming and J lost 7 bases, with 17 bases between them. Per the germline V gene, CDR1 is SGHRS and CDR2 is YFSETQ. The CDR3 runs 14 residues. The CDR3 loop is CASSTGAVLGGYTF. CDR3 bases: TGCGCCAGCAGCACCGGGGCAGTCCTCGGTGGCTACACCTTC. The full variable domain, with the rest looked up from reference TRBV5-1 and TRBJ1-2, is KAGVTQTPRYLIKTRGQQVTLSCSPISGHRSVSWYQQTPGQGLQFLFEYFSETQRNKGNFPGRFSGRQFSNSRSEMNVSTLELGDSALYLCASSTGAVLGGYTFGSGTRLTVV.

The J gene is TRBJ2-1, the V gene TRBV3-1 (or the pseudogene TRBV3-2); the D is unclear. V gave up 4 bases and J gave up 3 bases, with 13 bases separating them. CDR3 length equals 15 residues. Germline assignment: CDR1 LGHDT and CDR2 YNNKEL (reference sequence). CDR3 in DNA: TGTGCCAGCAGCCTCCGAGCAGTTGACTACAATGAGCAGTTCTTC. This codes for CASSLRAVDYNEQFF.

A word on this clone: Other nucleotide sequences in the sample specify the same CDR3. The CDR3 DNA follows: TGTGCCAGCAGTCAACAGGGTTATGAGCAGTACTTC. This encodes CASSQQGYEQYF. The V gene is TRBV2, the J gene TRBJ2-7; tentatively, D is TRBD1 (6 bases). V dropped 5 bases and J dropped 7 bases, with 12 bases sitting between them. The V gene's germline CDR1 is SNHLY and CDR2 FYNNEI. CDR3 size: 12 residues.

The chain recombines TRBV7-8 with TRBJ1-2, with D possibly matching TRBD1 (5 bases). The germline V gene has CDR1 SGHVS and CDR2 FQNEAQ. The ends were cut back, 1 base at V and 4 bases at J, with 7 bases in the middle. This CDR3 has 13 amino acids. The CDR3 sequence: CASSLVGGYGYTF. CDR3 nucleotides: TGTGCCAGCAGCTTAGTCGGGGGCTATGGCTACACCTTC.

V usage is TRBV3-1 (or the pseudogene TRBV3-2) and J usage is TRBJ2-4, with no clear D. The CDR3 runs to 12 residues. Between the trimmed V and J ends, which lost 2 bases and 12 bases, there was a span of 11 bases. Germline V gives CDR1 LGHDT, CDR2 YNNKEL (reference sequence). The CDR3 reads CASSQKVGSQYF. The CDR3 nucleotides read TGTGCCAGCAGCCAAAAAGTGGGCAGTCAGTACTTC.

V gene TRBV10-1 combines with J gene TRBJ2-7; 12 nucleotides agree with TRBD2. The CDR3 sequence is 15 residues long. The germline V gene has CDR1 WNHNN and CDR2 SYGVQD (reference sequence). V dropped 2 bases and J dropped 6; count of bases not matched to a gene: 5. In DNA, the CDR3 is TGCGCCAGCAGTGAGGGGGGACTAGCGGGCCGCGAGCAGTACTTC. Translated: CASSEGGLAGREQYF.

J is TRBJ2-7 and V is TRBV5-1; TRBD2 might be the D (5 bases). Trimming cost V 0 bases and J 7 bases, with 11 bases left between them. CDR3 size: 13 residues. Germline CDR1 reads SGHRS; CDR2 reads YFSETQ. CDR3 region: CASSLEPSGEQYF. The CDR3 DNA reads TGCGCCAGCAGCTTGGAGCCCTCGGGGGAGCAGTACTTC.

The rearrangement uses TRBV7-6 and TRBJ1-1; D is ambiguous. CDR3 length: 14 amino acids. Germline CDR1 SGHVS, CDR2 FNYEAQ. V lost 3 bases and J 3 bases, leaving 11 bases between the germline ends. In DNA form, the CDR3 reads TGTGCCAGCAGCTTGGCCAGTGCATACACTGAAGCTTTCTTT. Translated: CASSLASAYTEAFF.

Concerning this clone itself: Other DNA sequences in the sample encode the same CDR3. The chain has TRBV18 and TRBJ2-6; D gene uncertain. This CDR3 is 13 amino acids long. The V and J ends lost 6 bases and 4 bases respectively, with 7 bases between them. Looked up from germline, CDR1 is KGHSH and CDR2 is LQKENI. The CDR3 is CASSPGGANVLTF. The DNA of the CDR3 is TGTGCCAGCTCCCCTGGGGGGGCCAACGTCCTGACTTTC.

The rearrangement uses TRBV6-1 and TRBJ2-7; 9 bases fit TRBD1. The CDR3 has 15 amino acids. V lost 2 bases and J lost 0; bases outside the gene matches: 2. Looked up from germline, CDR1 is MNHNS and CDR2 is SASEGT. The CDR3 DNA sequence: TGTGCCAGCAGTGAACCGGGACAGGGCTCCTACGAGCAGTACTTC. It yields the protein CASSEPGQGSYEQYF.

The rearrangement links TRBV5-1 to TRBJ1-4, with TRBD1 identical over 8 bases. Germline V gene lookup returns CDR1 SGHRS and CDR2 YFSETQ. Trimming cost V 2 bases and J 7 bases; bases outside gene matches: 4. The CDR3 has 14 amino acids. The CDR3 sequence is CASSFGTGGEKLFF. The CDR3 DNA reads TGCGCCAGCAGCTTCGGGACAGGAGGTGAAAAACTGTTTTTT. Together with reference TRBV5-1 and TRBJ1-4, the CDR3 gives the full variable domain: KAGVTQTPRYLIKTRGQQVTLSCSPISGHRSVSWYQQTPGQGLQFLFEYFSETQRNKGNFPGRFSGRQFSNSRSEMNVSTLELGDSALYLCASSFGTGGEKLFFGSGTQLSVL.

This clone was seen once. The V and J genes are TRBV3-1 (or the pseudogene TRBV3-2) and TRBJ2-3, with unresolved D. V was clipped by 4 bases and J by 0 bases, with 11 bases between them. Germline values: CDR1 LGHDT, CDR2 YNNKEL (reference sequence). The CDR3 sequence is 15 residues long. The CDR3 region is CASSPDPASTDTQYF. The CDR3 DNA is TGTGCCAGCAGCCCGGACCCAGCTAGCACAGATACGCAGTATTTT.

This clone has a single count. This sequence joins TRBV15 and TRBJ2-7, with 9 bases aligning to TRBD1. Germline assignment: CDR1 LNHNV and CDR2 YYDKDF (reference sequence). V shed 8 bases, J shed 2 bases, and the junction held 1 base outside the gene matches. The CDR3 has 12 residues. The chain's CDR3 is CATRQGAYEQYF. CDR3 DNA sequence: TGTGCCACCCGACAGGGGGCCTACGAGCAGTACTTC.

The chain is built from TRBV30 and TRBJ2-7; TRBD2 agrees at 10 bases. The ends lost 2 bases at V and 0 bases at J; junction bases unmatched: 4. The CDR3 totals 15 residues. Germline lookup yields CDR1 GTSNPN and CDR2 SVGIG (reference sequence). The CDR3 here is CAWSTGLANSYEQYF. CDR3 sequence (DNA): TGTGCCTGGAGTACGGGACTAGCGAACTCCTACGAGCAGTACTTC.

The chain carries TRBV28 and TRBJ1-2; D is unresolved. V was shortened by 3 bases and J by 6 bases, with 5 bases between the two germline ends. This CDR3 is built from 11 residues. The germline CDR1 and CDR2 sequences are MDHEN and SYDVKM. This CDR3 reads CASSFWHGYTF. CDR3 nucleotide sequence: TGTGCCAGCAGTTTCTGGCATGGCTACACCTTC.

To note about this clone: The junction does not match germline at one end; this may be a read error. The chain couples TRBV19 to TRBJ1-2, with a weak D call TRBD1 (6 bases). The CDR3 extends over 11 amino acids. The germline V gene has CDR1 LNHDA and CDR2 SQIVND (reference sequence). CDR3 protein: CASSLGQSFSF. The CDR3 DNA sequence: TGTGCCAGTTCCCTCGGACAGTCTTTTTCCTTC.

This chain connects TRBV4-2 to TRBJ2-3, with TRBD1 matching 9 bases. J lost 4 bases, V lost 4 bases, and 6 bases had no gene match. Germline-derived CDR1 and CDR2 are LGHNA and YNFKEQ. CDR3 size: 15 residues. The CDR3 DNA is TGTGCCAGCAGCCCCGGGACAGGGTACGCAGATACGCAGTATTTT. It yields the protein CASSPGTGYADTQYF.

The CDR3 region has the DNA TGTGCCAGCAGTAATACCGACAGGGACACTGAAGCTTTCTTT. Its protein product is CASSNTDRDTEAFF. This sequence joins TRBV6-5 and TRBJ1-1, with TRBD1 matching 7 bases. The CDR3 totals 14 residues. Germline CDR1 is MNHEY and CDR2 is SVGAGI. V was clipped by 5 bases and J by 3 bases; unmatched bases: 6.

The genes are TRBV29-1 and TRBJ1-1; TRBD1 matches at 7 bases. The CDR3 length is 13 residues. The V and J ends lost 7 bases and 6 bases, in that order; junction bases with no gene match: 11. Germline V gene lookup returns CDR1 SQVTM and CDR2 ANQGSEA. Here the CDR3 DNA reads TGCAGCGCCGACAGGGATGGATACCCTGAAGCTTTCTTT. Its protein product is CSADRDGYPEAFF.

The CDR3: CASAWTGTPTGELFF. The CDR3 coding sequence is TGTGCCAGTGCCTGGACCGGGACCCCAACCGGGGAGCTGTTTTTT. The V gene is TRBV2, the J gene TRBJ2-2; D is perhaps TRBD1 or TRBD2 (5 bases each). Germline V gene sequence: CDR1 SNHLY, CDR2 FYNNEI. This CDR3 is built from 15 residues. V dropped 9 bases and J dropped 5 bases, with 19 bases sitting between them.

The rearrangement joins TRBV28 to TRBJ2-4; TRBD2 matches at 8 bases. CDR1 MDHEN and CDR2 SYDVKM come from the germline V gene. The CDR3 contains 18 residues. The V and J ends lost 5 bases and 6 bases, in that order; junction bases with no gene match: 18. For the CDR3, the DNA is TGTGCCAGCAGTCATATGGTTGCGGGAGGACCCCGGCCAAACATTCAGTACTTC. Translating it yields CASSHMVAGGPRPNIQYF.

The V gene is TRBV5-1, the J gene TRBJ2-7; D remains ambiguous. Trimming cost V 3 bases and J 7 bases, with 11 bases left between them. Germline assignment: CDR1 SGHRS and CDR2 YFSETQ. The CDR3 is 12 residues long. Here the CDR3 DNA reads TGCGCCAGCAGCTCACAAGTTTTTGAGCAGTACTTC. Translated, it gives CASSSQVFEQYF. Combining the CDR3 with reference TRBV5-1 and TRBJ2-7 gives the whole variable domain KAGVTQTPRYLIKTRGQQVTLSCSPISGHRSVSWYQQTPGQGLQFLFEYFSETQRNKGNFPGRFSGRQFSNSRSEMNVSTLELGDSALYLCASSSQVFEQYFGPGTRLTVT.